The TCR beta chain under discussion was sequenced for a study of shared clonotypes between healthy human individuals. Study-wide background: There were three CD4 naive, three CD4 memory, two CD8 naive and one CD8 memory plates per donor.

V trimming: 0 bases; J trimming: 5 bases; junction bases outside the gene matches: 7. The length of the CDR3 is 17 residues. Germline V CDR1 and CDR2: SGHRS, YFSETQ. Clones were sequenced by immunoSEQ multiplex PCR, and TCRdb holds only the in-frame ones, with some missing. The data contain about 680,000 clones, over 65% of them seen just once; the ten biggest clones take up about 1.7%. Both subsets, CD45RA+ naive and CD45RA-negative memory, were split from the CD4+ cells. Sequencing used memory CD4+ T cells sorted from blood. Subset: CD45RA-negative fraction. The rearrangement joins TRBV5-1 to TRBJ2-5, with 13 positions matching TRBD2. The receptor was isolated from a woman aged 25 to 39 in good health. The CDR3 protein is CASSLGTSGRPHETQYF. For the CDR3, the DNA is TGCGCCAGCAGCTTGGGGACTAGCGGGAGACCTCATGAGACCCAGTACTTC.